Detailed here is one T cell receptor (beta chain). The antigen it recognizes is unknown. There are no base qualities to consult, and no much larger clone falls within one base. This specimen comes from a study of OX40 agonist ivuxolimab in advanced cancers. For the study in its entirety: The costimulatory receptor OX40 (CD134) was targeted by ivuxolimab, a fully human IgG2 agonistic monoclonal antibody. Intravenous ivuxolimab was administered to patients every 2 weeks at six dose levels: 0.01, 0.1, 0.3, 1.5, 3 and 10 mg/kg. Of the approximately 50 patients in dose escalation, about 20 had hepatocellular carcinoma, about 15 had melanoma, 9 had renal cell carcinoma and 9 had head and neck cancer. In the dose-escalation cohort, more than 80% of patients were male, and the mean age was 60 years with a range of 23 to 79. Prior anti-PD-1, anti-PD-L1 or anti-CTLA-4 therapy was permitted, and approximately 40% of dose-escalation patients had received checkpoint inhibitors. Partial responses occurred in three dose-escalation patients, of whom one had hepatocellular carcinoma and two had cutaneous melanoma. The point of sequencing TCRbeta in the periphery was to test whether ivuxolimab changed TCR sequence diversity and drove clonal T-cell expansion. The monotherapy dose-escalation portion (N of about 47 patients) of the phase I ivuxolimab trial is reported in the paper.

The trial excluded patients who had a history of autoimmune disease or who were on systemic immunosuppression. In every dose cohort, peripheral blood was drawn for TCR sequencing at baseline, cycle 4 day 1, and cycle 7 day 1. The samples were drawn from a first-in-human, open-label, multicenter phase I dose-escalation trial of ivuxolimab. Adults with locally advanced or metastatic head and neck squamous cell, hepatocellular, melanoma or renal cell carcinoma were enrolled in the trial. Before TCR sequencing, CD4+ and CD8+ T cells were separately sorted from peripheral blood. Based on the germline V gene, the CDR1 and CDR2 sequences are SGDLS and YYNGEE. From the cysteine up to the phenylalanine, the CDR3 has a length of 17 residues. Of the read, only the CDR3 DNA is kept; its 51 bases are in frame from base 1. Trimmed from V: 2 bases; trimmed from J: 5 bases; junction bases lacking a gene match: 7.

Genomic DNA was isolated from the sorted cells so that the TCRbeta CDR3 region could be sequenced. The immunoSEQ Assay was used for sequencing of TCRbeta CDR3 regions. Not all clones reach the TCRdb copy of this immuneACCESS table, which keeps in-frame sequences only. Checked studies attribute under half of the gap to unresolved V genes and leave the rest unexplained. Here the sample has 55,000 to 70,000 clones; about 83% occur a single time. The ten largest make up approximately 4.4% of the sample. Study-wide conclusions, independent of this receptor: Which antigens the clonally expanded peripheral T cells were specific for was not determined. At doses from 0.1 to 3.0 mg/kg, clonal expansion was seen in both CD4+ and CD8+ blood T cells between baseline and week 6. In the 0.1-3.0 mg/kg groups, partial responders had among the lowest normalized peripheral clonal expansion, particularly in CD8+ T cells. Low levels of normalized T-cell clonal expansion were also seen in some patients who did not respond. After ivuxolimab, expanded clones were on average more numerous among CD8+ T cells than among CD4+ T cells.

The source of this sequence is an adult with an advanced solid tumor such as melanoma, head and neck, liver or kidney cancer. The sample in question was CD4+ or CD8+ T cells sorted from blood, obtained in a trial of the OX40 agonist ivuxolimab. The rearranged segments are TRBV9 and TRBJ2-1, and TRBD2 matches 13 of the central bases. This receptor carries the CDR3 CASSVAGLAGSDNEQFF. The DNA is TGTGCCAGCAGCGTCGCGGGACTAGCGGGAAGCGACAATGAGCAGTTCTTC.